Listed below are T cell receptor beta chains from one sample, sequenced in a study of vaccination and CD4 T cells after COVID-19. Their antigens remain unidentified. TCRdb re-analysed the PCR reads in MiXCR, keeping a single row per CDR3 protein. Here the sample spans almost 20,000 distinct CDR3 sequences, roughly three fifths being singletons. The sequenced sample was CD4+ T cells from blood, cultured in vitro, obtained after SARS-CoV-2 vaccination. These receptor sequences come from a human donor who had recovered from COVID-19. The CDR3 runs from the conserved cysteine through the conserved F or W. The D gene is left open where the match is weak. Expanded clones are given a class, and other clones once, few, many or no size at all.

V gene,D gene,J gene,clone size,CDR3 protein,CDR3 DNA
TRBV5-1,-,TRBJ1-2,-,CASSADTGLNYGYTF,TGCGCCAGCAGCGCCGACACGGGACTTAACTATGGCTACACCTTC
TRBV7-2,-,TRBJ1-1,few,CASSLGEASTAFF,TGTGCCAGCAGCTTGGGGGAAGCGAGCACAGCTTTCTTT
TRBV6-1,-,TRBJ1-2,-,CASSAQKSVYGYTF,TGTGCCAGCAGTGCTCAGAAATCCGTCTATGGCTACACCTTC
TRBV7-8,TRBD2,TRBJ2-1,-,CASSRGLAGENEQFF,TGTGCCAGCAGCCGGGGACTAGCGGGAGAAAATGAGCAGTTCTTC
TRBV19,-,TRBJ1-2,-,CASSSSRANYGYTF,TGTGCCAGTAGTTCCTCCCGAGCTAACTATGGCTACACCTTC
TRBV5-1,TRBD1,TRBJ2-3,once,CASSLELRTGTDTQYF,TGCGCCAGCAGCTTGGAACTCCGGACAGGGACAGATACGCAGTATTTT
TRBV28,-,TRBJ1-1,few,CASRRTRDKEAFF,TGTGCCAGCAGACGGACAAGGGACAAAGAAGCTTTCTTT
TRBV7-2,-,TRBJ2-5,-,CASSLIAGSVETQYF,TGTGCCAGCAGCTTAATTGCGGGGAGCGTAGAGACCCAGTACTTC
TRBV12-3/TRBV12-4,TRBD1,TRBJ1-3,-,CASTTSPGGYTIYF,TGTGCCAGCACCACCTCGCCAGGGGGTTACACCATATATTTT
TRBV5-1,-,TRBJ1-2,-,CASSFSGVDGYTF,TGCGCCAGCAGCTTCTCTGGGGTGGATGGCTACACCTTC
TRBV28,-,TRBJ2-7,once,CASSLMAGTYEQYF,TGTGCCAGCAGTTTAATGGCAGGGACCTACGAGCAGTACTTC
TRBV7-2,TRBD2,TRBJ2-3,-,CASSPRAGAGTDTQYF,TGTGCCAGCAGCCCCCGAGCGGGGGCCGGCACAGATACGCAGTATTTT
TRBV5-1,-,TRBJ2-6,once,CASSFRPDTSSSGANVLTF,TGCGCCAGCAGCTTCCGGCCGGACACTTCGAGCTCTGGGGCCAACGTCCTGACTTTC